The T cell receptor (beta chain) under discussion was sequenced for a study of cytomegalovirus exposure and HLA in healthy donors. 60 Vbeta and 13 Jbeta primers were used in PCR. The table came from immunoSEQ multiplex PCR; TCRdb's copy has only in-frame clones and leaves some out. The profile covers about 160,000 clones, with approximately 74% appearing a single time and approximately 2.8% taken by the ten largest. The CDR3 loop spans 14 amino acids. CDR1 SEHNR and CDR2 FQNEAQ come from the germline V gene (reference sequence). V shed 4 bases, J shed 8 bases, and the junction held 6 bases outside the gene matches. In its sample, this clone was seen a few times.

The chain employs TRBV7-9 and TRBJ2-1; 9 nucleotides line up with TRBD2. The receptor was derived from a woman aged 25 to 45 in good health and CMV-seronegative. Sequencing was carried out using PBMCs. CDR3 in amino acids: CASSSGLARYEQFF. CDR3 sequence (DNA): TGTGCCAGCAGCTCAGGACTAGCGCGTTATGAGCAGTTCTTC.